The 16 T cell receptor beta chains in this list originate from one sample, sequenced in a study of cytomegalovirus exposure and HLA in healthy donors. PCR amplification relied on 60 Vbeta primers (plus 13 Jbeta primers). This table comes from immunoSEQ multiplex PCR, and its TCRdb copy is limited to in-frame clones, with some not included. This repertoire comprises about 110,000 clones; its ten largest clones make up about 6.8%. Sequencing input: PBMCs. The receptors here all came from a man between 40 and 49 years old in good health and CMV-seropositive.

This chain connects TRBV19 to TRBJ1-5, with 8 nucleotides matching TRBD1. The CDR3 runs to 19 residues. The V segment lost 5 bases and the J segment 0 bases; nucleotides outside the gene matches: 15. Germline CDR1 LNHDA, CDR2 SQIVND (reference sequence). As DNA, the CDR3 is TGTGCCAGTAGTGGTCGAAAGGACAGGGCCCCATATAGCAATCAGCCCCAGCATTTT. Protein sequence: CASSGRKDRAPYSNQPQHF.

This chain connects TRBV5-6 to TRBJ1-2; 8 nucleotides line up with TRBD1. CDR3 length equals 13 residues. The V gene's germline CDR1 is SGHDT and CDR2 YYEEEE. Trimming at V came to 7 bases and at J to 5 bases, leaving 7 bases not matched to a gene. The CDR3 DNA follows: TGTGCCAGCGGAAGGACAGGGCTTTATGGCTACACCTTC. It specifies CASGRTGLYGYTF.

The rearrangement joins TRBV6-5 to TRBJ1-6, with D possibly matching TRBD1 (5 bases). The V gene lost 2 bases and the J gene lost 7 bases, with 12 bases spanning the gap. This CDR3 contains 15 residues. The germline V gene encodes CDR1 MNHEY and CDR2 SVGAGI. The CDR3 nucleotides read TGTGCCAGCAGTTACGGAGCAGGGCGAAATTCACCCCTCCACTTT. It codes for CASSYGAGRNSPLHF.

In regard to this clone: An end of the junction does not agree with germline; a read error may underlie this. The chain has TRBV6-1 and TRBJ1-1; weak D call: TRBD1 (5 bases). The germline V gene encodes CDR1 MNHNS and CDR2 SASEGT. CDR3 length: 13 residues. CDR3 loop: CASNEFGGGEAFF. CDR3 in DNA: TGTGCCAGCAATGAATTCGGGGGTGGGGAAGCTTTCTTT.

The chain links TRBV19 to TRBJ2-7; maybe TRBD2 (5 bases). This CDR3 comprises 15 residues. V lost 3 bases to trimming and J lost 2 bases, with 14 bases between them. In germline, CDR1 is LNHDA, CDR2 SQIVND (reference sequence). In DNA, the CDR3 is TGTGCCAGTAGTATTGGAAGCGGCCCACCCTACGAGCAGTACTTC. Its translation is CASSIGSGPPYEQYF.

V gene TRBV11-3 combines with J gene TRBJ2-1, with D possibly TRBD1 on 6 matching bases. V lost 1 base and J 6 bases, leaving 10 bases between the germline ends. The CDR3 has 14 residues. Germline-derived CDR1 and CDR2 are SGHNT and YENEEA. CDR3 in DNA: TGTGCCAGCAGCTTAGGTAGGGGGTCCAATGAGCAGTTCTTC. As protein: CASSLGRGSNEQFF.

The chain joins TRBV2 to TRBJ2-1, with 14 bases identical to TRBD2. The CDR3 runs 15 residues. CDR1 is SNHLY and CDR2 is FYNNEI in the germline V gene. V lost 7 bases, J lost 9 bases, and 8 bases stayed unmatched. DNA for the CDR3: TGTGCCAGCACCGGGACTAGCGGGAGTCTCGGTGAGCAGTTCTTC. Residues: CASTGTSGSLGEQFF. Combining the CDR3 with reference TRBV2 and TRBJ2-1 gives the whole variable domain EPEVTQTPSHQVTQMGQEVILRCVPISNHLYFYWYRQILGQKVEFLVSFYNNEISEKSEIFDDQFSVERPDGSNFTLKIRSTKLEDSAMYFCASTGTSGSLGEQFFGPGTRLTVL.

The chain links TRBV6-5 to TRBJ1-1; TRBD1 agrees at 10 bases. Germline V gene lookup returns CDR1 MNHEY and CDR2 SVGAGI. V gave up 5 bases and J gave up 4 bases; unmatched junction bases: 7. This CDR3 comprises 15 residues. The CDR3: CASSIGQGGTTEAFF. CDR3 nucleotides: TGTGCCAGCAGTATCGGACAGGGGGGGACCACTGAAGCTTTCTTT.

The chain combines TRBV6-6 with TRBJ1-2; D might be TRBD1 (5 bases). Germline V gene sequence: CDR1 MNHNY, CDR2 SVGAGI (reference sequence). The germline V and J ends were trimmed by 0 bases and 5 bases, with 7 bases remaining between them. The CDR3 loop spans 13 amino acids. CDR3 loop: CASSYSGGYGYTF. The CDR3 bases are TGTGCCAGCAGTTACTCGGGGGGATATGGCTACACCTTC.

The rearrangement links TRBV14 to TRBJ2-5; D not certain. Germline V gene lookup returns CDR1 SGHDN and CDR2 FVKESK. CDR3 length equals 16 residues. The V end lost 4 bases, the J end lost 4 bases, and 19 bases lay between the germline ends. The CDR3 here is CASSPRPGSLGETQYF. CDR3 coding DNA: TGTGCCAGCAGCCCCCGCCCGGGTTCTTTGGGAGAGACCCAGTACTTC.

The V and J genes are TRBV28 and TRBJ1-1; a possible D gene is TRBD1 (5 bases). The CDR3 is 12 amino acids. V shed 3 bases and J shed 9 bases, with 11 bases lying between them. Germline CDR1 MDHEN, CDR2 SYDVKM. In DNA form, the CDR3 reads TGTGCCAGCAGTTTGCGGGAGGGGAAAGCTTTCTTT. This codes for CASSLREGKAFF.

The V gene is TRBV7-8, the J gene TRBJ2-3, with 7 nucleotides matching TRBD2. The CDR3 totals 19 residues. Germline V CDR1 and CDR2: SGHVS, FQNEAQ. Unmatched junction bases numbered 13, after V lost 1 base and J lost 0 bases. In DNA form, the CDR3 reads TGTGCCAGCAGCTTAGGTTGGGAACGGCTAGCGGTCAGCACAGATACGCAGTATTTT. Translating it yields CASSLGWERLAVSTDTQYF.

The chain joins TRBV4-2 to TRBJ2-2; maybe TRBD1 (6 bases). The germline CDR1 and CDR2 sequences are LGHNA and YNFKEQ. The length of the CDR3 is 16 residues. Deletions cut 3 bases from V and 1 base from J, with 12 bases between. CDR3 amino acids: CASSQQAGVNTGELFF. Written as DNA, the CDR3 is TGTGCCAGCAGCCAGCAGGCAGGGGTGAACACCGGGGAGCTGTTTTTT.

The chain uses TRBV28 and TRBJ2-7; 12 nucleotides line up with TRBD1. The length of the CDR3 is 15 residues. CDR1 and CDR2 from the germline V gene are MDHEN and SYDVKM. V was pared by 6 bases and J by 4 bases, with 7 bases of the junction left unmatched. CDR3 sequence: CASSPSGQGAYEQYF. The CDR3 bases are TGTGCCAGCAGCCCCTCGGGACAGGGGGCGTACGAGCAGTACTTC. Based on the CDR3 plus reference TRBV28 and TRBJ2-7, the full variable domain is DVKVTQSSRYLVKRTGEKVFLECVQDMDHENMFWYRQDPGLGLRLIYFSYDVKMKEKGDIPEGYSVSREKKERFSLILESASTNQTSMYLCASSPSGQGAYEQYFGPGTRLTVT.

The J gene is TRBJ1-1, the V gene TRBV29-1, with 8 bases that match TRBD1. Germline V gene lookup returns CDR1 SQVTM and CDR2 ANQGSEA. The CDR3 has 13 amino acids. V shed 7 bases and J 10 bases; nucleotides not matched to a gene: 14. The CDR3 loop is CSAQKGTGRGAFF. The CDR3 DNA reads TGCAGCGCTCAGAAGGGGACAGGACGGGGAGCTTTCTTT.

V and J are TRBV5-1 and TRBJ2-1; D may be TRBD2 (5 bases). V lost 4 bases and J lost 13, with 24 bases in between. CDR1 is SGHRS, CDR2 YFSETQ, per germline. The CDR3 totals 15 residues. Here the CDR3 DNA reads TGCGCCAGCAGCCCCGGTGGCGGGCAGGCTTTTGGTCAGTTCTTC. Its translation is CASSPGGGQAFGQFF.